These 31 T cell receptor beta chains were sequenced from one sample in a study of cytomegalovirus exposure and HLA in healthy donors. The PCR was carried out with 60 Vbeta primers and 13 Jbeta primers. This table comes from immunoSEQ multiplex PCR, and its TCRdb copy is limited to in-frame clones, with some not included. Of some 96,000 clones detected, about three quarters appear once; the ten largest clones hold around 7%. What was sequenced was PBMCs. The origin of the receptors is a man aged 35 to 55 in good health and CMV-seropositive.

The chain joins TRBV27 to TRBJ2-2; D perhaps matches TRBD1 (6 bases). This CDR3 region has 15 residues. Germline-derived CDR1 and CDR2 are MNHEY and SMNVEV (reference sequence). Trimming cost V 6 bases and J 6 bases, with 17 bases left between them. DNA of the CDR3: TGTGCCAGCAGCGCGACAGGTAACTGGTCCGGGGAGCTGTTTTTT. Residues: CASSATGNWSGELFF.

This clone was observed a few times. The chain uses TRBV7-9 and TRBJ1-1; D gene unclear. Trimming pared 5 bases from V and 0 bases from J, leaving 10 bases between. Germline CDR1 SEHNR, CDR2 FQNEAQ (reference sequence). The CDR3 is 14 residues long. The chain's CDR3 is CASSRREMNTEAFF. The CDR3 region has the DNA TGTGCCAGCAGCCGAAGGGAGATGAACACTGAAGCTTTCTTT.

V gene TRBV21-1 combines with J gene TRBJ2-7; the table assigns TRBD2, which was not confirmed against the DNA. TRBV21-1 is a pseudogene. The CDR3 runs to 15 residues. The CDR3 DNA sequence: TGTGCCAGCACCATGGGACTAGCGGGAGAATACGAGCAGTACTTC. It translates to CASTMGLAGEYEQYF.

The chain employs TRBV10-2 and TRBJ2-7; D perhaps matches TRBD2 (6 bases). The germline V gene encodes CDR1 WSHSY and CDR2 SAAADI. With 3 bases removed from V and 7 bases from J, the gap between germline ends came to 13 bases. This CDR3 is 13 amino acids long. The CDR3 loop reads CASSELGAGEQYF. The CDR3 nucleotides read TGCGCCAGCAGTGAATTAGGGGCGGGGGAGCAGTACTTC.

On this clone itself: One junction end disagrees with the germline gene, perhaps due to a read error. This chain links TRBV7-7 with TRBJ2-1; 8 nucleotides align to TRBD2. Germline V gene data show CDR1 as SSHAT and CDR2 as FNYEAQ (reference sequence). There are 15 residues in the CDR3. CDR3 amino acids: CASSNGGASYNEQFF. Here the CDR3 DNA reads TGTGCTAGCAGCAACGGGGGGGCCTCCTACAATGAGCAGTTCTTC.

V is TRBV5-5 and J is TRBJ2-7; TRBD1 matches 10 bases. J was trimmed by 6 bases and V by 5 bases; bases with no gene match: 2. Germline CDR1 is SGHKS and CDR2 is YYEKEE (reference sequence). CDR3 length: 12 residues. The CDR3 DNA reads TGTGCCAGCAGGTGGACAGGGGGCGAGCAGTACTTC. This translates into CASRWTGGEQYF.

This chain connects TRBV11-3 to TRBJ2-3; 10 bases match TRBD1. Per germline, CDR1 SGHNT and CDR2 YENEEA. This CDR3 region has 15 residues. V was pared by 0 bases and J by 5 bases, with 2 bases of the junction left unmatched. The CDR3 DNA is TGTGCCAGCAGCTTAGAGACAGGGGGCCGAGATACGCAGTATTTT. It translates to CASSLETGGRDTQYF.

V usage is TRBV27 and J usage is TRBJ2-3; D is possibly TRBD2 (6 bases). Trimming removed 5 bases at V and 1 base at J, with 16 bases between. The CDR3 totals 16 residues. Germline V gene lookup returns CDR1 MNHEY and CDR2 SMNVEV (reference sequence). CDR3 DNA: TGTGCCAGCAGTCTTCTCGGCGCTAGCGGCACAGATACGCAGTATTTT. Protein: CASSLLGASGTDTQYF.

J is TRBJ2-1 and V is TRBV11-3, with 10 bases aligning to TRBD1. CDR1 is SGHNT, CDR2 YENEEA, per germline. CDR3 length equals 15 residues. V was pared by 3 bases and J by 9 bases, with 8 bases of the junction left unmatched. The CDR3: CASSFGQGGGGEQFF. As DNA, the CDR3 is TGTGCCAGCAGCTTCGGACAGGGGGGTGGTGGTGAGCAGTTCTTC.

CDR3 in DNA: TGTGCCAGCAGCTTGGTTTCTACAAAGCGTGAGCAGTACTTC. Translation: CASSLVSTKREQYF. The chain employs TRBV5-6 and TRBJ2-7; D is ambiguous. Germline CDR1 is SGHDT and CDR2 is YYEEEE. The V end was cut by 0 bases, the J end by 7 bases, with 14 bases between. The length of the CDR3 is 14 residues.

CDR3 sequence (DNA): TGCAGCGTTCAGGTTCAGCAGGGGACCTACCTCCCCTACGAGCAGTACTTC. It encodes CSVQVQQGTYLPYEQYF. V is TRBV29-1 and J is TRBJ2-7, with D possibly matching TRBD1 (6 bases). The CDR3 totals 17 residues. Trimming stripped 5 bases from V and 2 bases from J, with 25 bases between. Germline loops: CDR1 SQVTM, CDR2 ANQGSEA.

The rearrangement links TRBV28 to TRBJ2-1, with 8 bases identical to TRBD2. This CDR3 region has 13 residues. With V trimmed by 10 bases and J by 6 bases, 8 bases remained unmatched. The germline gives CDR1 MDHEN, CDR2 SYDVKM. The chain's CDR3 is CATARGGLNEQFF. CDR3 bases: TGTGCCACCGCCCGGGGGGGGCTCAATGAGCAGTTCTTC.

The chain joins TRBV28 to TRBJ2-3; possibly TRBD1 for D (6 bases). Germline lookup yields CDR1 MDHEN and CDR2 SYDVKM. This CDR3 is 14 amino acids long. V shed 4 bases and J shed 2 bases, with 10 bases lying between them. The CDR3 sequence: CASSSGQFTDTQYF. The CDR3 DNA is TGTGCCAGCAGTTCTGGACAGTTCACAGATACGCAGTATTTT.

This clone was recorded a few times. The chain carries TRBV27 and TRBJ1-6, with 8 positions matching TRBD1. This CDR3 has 16 residues. V gave up 6 bases and J gave up 17 bases; unmatched junction bases: 21. CDR1 is MNHEY, CDR2 SMNVEV, per germline (reference sequence). The CDR3 sequence is CASSEWGGRGRSRFHF. The CDR3 DNA is TGTGCCAGCAGCGAGTGGGGGGGCAGGGGGCGAAGTAGGTTCCACTTT.

Turning to this clone: One end of the junction does not line up with germline, which may come from a read error. The chain links TRBV28 to TRBJ1-2; D may be TRBD1 (5 bases). The germline CDR1 and CDR2 sequences are MDHEN and SYDVKM. The CDR3 extends over 12 amino acids. CDR3: CASSPGFGIEIF. The CDR3, as DNA: TGTGCCAGCAGTCCAGGGTTCGGAATAGAGATCTTC.

The J gene is TRBJ1-3, the V gene TRBV9, with 9 bases fitting TRBD1. From germline, CDR1 is SGDLS and CDR2 YYNGEE. After removal of 3 bases from V and 5 bases from J, the junction contained 9 bases not matched to a gene. This CDR3 has 16 residues. In nucleotides, the CDR3 is TGTGCCAGCAGCGCACCGGGACAGGGTGACCGAAACACCATATATTTT. This encodes CASSAPGQGDRNTIYF.

This sequence joins TRBV20-1 and TRBJ2-2; D unclear. CDR1 and CDR2 from the germline V gene are DFQATT and SNEGSKA (reference sequence). The CDR3 consists of 11 residues. V was clipped by 5 bases and J by 6 bases, with 7 bases between them. The CDR3 nucleotides read TGCAGTGCTGGCTCATCCGGGGAGCTGTTTTTT. It encodes CSAGSSGELFF.

The V call is TRBV7-2, the J call TRBJ2-4; no reliable D call. Trimming removed 8 bases from V and 5 bases from J, with 13 bases in between. The CDR3 loop spans 13 amino acids. In germline, CDR1 is SGHTA, CDR2 FQGNSA. The CDR3 nucleotides are TGTGCCAGCGCTGTCCAGGCAGAAAACATTCAGTACTTC. Amino acid sequence: CASAVQAENIQYF. Full variable domain (remainder filled in from reference TRBV7-2 and TRBJ2-4): GAGVSQSPSNKVTEKGKDVELRCDPISGHTALYWYRQSLGQGLEFLIYFQGNSAPDKSGLPSDRFSAERTGGSVSTLTIQRTQQEDSAVYLCASAVQAENIQYFGAGTRLSVL.

The chain couples TRBV6-1 to TRBJ1-2; 10 bases are a match to TRBD1. Germline V gene data show CDR1 as MNHNS and CDR2 as SASEGT. The CDR3 contains 13 residues. The ends lost 4 bases at V and 8 bases at J; junction bases unmatched: 4. Written as DNA, the CDR3 is TGTGCCAGCAGTGTTGACAGGGGGCAAGGCTACACCTTC. It codes for CASSVDRGQGYTF.

The gene calls are TRBV7-2 and TRBJ1-2; D perhaps matches TRBD1 (6 bases). The germline V gene encodes CDR1 SGHTA and CDR2 FQGNSA. The germline V and J ends were trimmed by 1 base and 8 bases, with 17 bases remaining between them. The CDR3 is 15 amino acids. Here the CDR3 DNA reads TGTGCCAGCAGCTTAGGGCCGGGGGGCGGGCGCGGCTACACCTTC. Its protein is CASSLGPGGGRGYTF.

As to this clone: One junction end disagrees with the germline gene, perhaps due to a read error. The chain has TRBV7-9 and TRBJ2-2, with 7 bases matching TRBD1. This CDR3 has 14 amino acids. From germline, CDR1 is SEHNR and CDR2 FQNEAQ (reference sequence). This chain's CDR3 is CSSSPVQGAGELFF. The DNA for the CDR3 is TGTTCCAGCAGCCCGGTGCAGGGGGCCGGGGAGCTGTTTTTT.

The chain uses TRBV12-5 and TRBJ2-2; D gene ambiguous. Germline CDR1 is LGHNT and CDR2 is FRNRAP. Trimming cost V 2 bases and J 6 bases, with 16 bases left between them. CDR3 length: 16 residues. The CDR3 protein is CASGLTIQRMAGELFF. The CDR3 bases are TGTGCTAGTGGTTTGACTATTCAGAGGATGGCCGGGGAGCTGTTTTTT.

This chain connects TRBV10-3 to TRBJ1-4; the D gene is possibly TRBD1 (6 bases). The CDR3 is 14 amino acids. Germline assignment: CDR1 ENHRY and CDR2 SYGVKD. V lost 3 bases and J 8 bases, leaving 13 bases between the germline ends. DNA of the CDR3: TGTGCCATCAGTGAATTCCAGGGGCAAGAAAAACTGTTTTTT. Translated, it gives CAISEFQGQEKLFF.

This clone was seen a single time. V gene TRBV5-8 combines with J gene TRBJ1-2, with D hard to call. The V end lost 10 bases, the J end lost 1 base, and 14 bases lay between the germline ends. The CDR3 is 13 residues long. Germline V lookup: CDR1 SGHTS, CDR2 YDEGEE. CDR3 sequence (DNA): TGTGCCGGCTCCAGGATGGGTAACTATGGCTACACCTTC. Translated, it gives CAGSRMGNYGYTF.

This clone was observed a handful of times. The chain employs TRBV10-2 and TRBJ2-1; 14 bases are a match to TRBD2. CDR3 size: 17 residues. Unmatched junction bases numbered 11, after V lost 6 bases and J lost 7 bases. Germline V gene data show CDR1 as WSHSY and CDR2 as SAAADI. The CDR3 spells CASSLRLAGGRENEQFF. As DNA, the CDR3 is TGCGCCAGCAGCCTGAGACTAGCGGGGGGGCGAGAAAATGAGCAGTTCTTC.

To note about this clone: The sample contains more than one DNA sequence encoding this CDR3. CDR3 DNA: TGCAGCGTTAGCGGGCCCAGCACAGATACGCAGTATTTT. Protein: CSVSGPSTDTQYF. This chain joins TRBV29-1 and TRBJ2-3; weak D call: TRBD2 (6 bases). This CDR3 is 13 amino acids long. Germline V gene data show CDR1 as SQVTM and CDR2 as ANQGSEA. The V end lost 5 bases, the J end lost 0 bases, and 9 bases lay between the germline ends.

A remark on this clone: Other DNA sequences in the sample encode the same CDR3. As DNA, the CDR3 is TGTGCCAGCAGCGGACTAGCGGGGGCCTACGAGCAGTACTTC. Protein product: CASSGLAGAYEQYF. The gene calls are TRBV2 and TRBJ2-7; 13 nucleotides line up with TRBD2. The CDR3 contains 14 residues. J gave up 2 bases and V 6 bases, and 1 base lay outside the gene matches. CDR1 is SNHLY, CDR2 FYNNEI, per germline. Based on the CDR3 plus reference TRBV2 and TRBJ2-7, the full variable domain is EPEVTQTPSHQVTQMGQEVILRCVPISNHLYFYWYRQILGQKVEFLVSFYNNEISEKSEIFDDQFSVERPDGSNFTLKIRSTKLEDSAMYFCASSGLAGAYEQYFGPGTRLTVT.

This clone was counted a single time. The chain recombines TRBV5-6 with TRBJ2-1, with TRBD1 matching 8 bases. J was trimmed by 3 bases and V by 5 bases; bases with no gene match: 10. Per germline, CDR1 SGHDT and CDR2 YYEEEE. This CDR3 is built from 16 residues. DNA of the CDR3: TGTGCCAGCAGATTCTCCGGGACAGGAGTCTACAATGAGCAGTTCTTC. It translates to CASRFSGTGVYNEQFF.

The chain carries TRBV19 and TRBJ1-2, with D maybe TRBD1 (5 bases). Germline CDR1 reads LNHDA; CDR2 reads SQIVND (reference sequence). The length of the CDR3 is 14 residues. Trimming cost V 6 bases and J 0 bases, with 11 bases left between them. In nucleotides, the CDR3 is TGTGCCAGTAGATTGGACACAGCTAACTATGGCTACACCTTC. It yields the protein CASRLDTANYGYTF. Supplemented by reference TRBV19 and TRBJ1-2, the full variable domain reads DGGITQSPKYLFRKEGQNVTLSCEQNLNHDAMYWYRQDPGQGLRLIYYSQIVNDFQKGDIAEGYSVSREKKESFPLTVTSAQKNPTAFYLCASRLDTANYGYTFGSGTRLTVV.

The V gene is TRBV4-1, the J gene TRBJ1-5; 7 bases map to TRBD1. The J segment lost 5 bases and the V segment lost 0 bases, leaving 4 bases of the junction unmatched. This CDR3 is 15 amino acids long. CDR1 and CDR2 (germline): MGHRA, YSYEKL. The CDR3 region is CASSQDSTGDQPQHF. CDR3 sequence (DNA): TGCGCCAGCAGCCAAGATAGCACAGGGGATCAGCCCCAGCATTTT.

This clone occurred many times. This CDR3 reads CASSPGTASNQPQHF. In nucleotides, the CDR3 is TGTGCCAGCAGCCCTGGGACAGCTAGCAATCAGCCCCAGCATTTT. The chain employs TRBV6-5 and TRBJ1-5; 7 positions match TRBD1. Germline V gene data show CDR1 as MNHEY and CDR2 as SVGAGI. The CDR3 has 15 amino acids. With V trimmed by 6 bases and J by 0 bases, 5 bases remained unmatched.